This record concerns one T cell receptor (beta chain) sequence. The V end was cut by 1 base, the J end by 5 bases, with 11 bases between. Germline-derived CDR1 and CDR2 are SGHTA and FQGTGA. The CDR3 runs to 14 residues. Only in-frame clones appear in the TCRdb table, and some are missing; sequencing was by immunoSEQ multiplex PCR. The sample yields about 61,000 clones, more than 85% seen once. This entry comes from a study of OX40 agonist ivuxolimab in advanced cancers. The chain has TRBV7-3 and TRBJ2-5, with D unclear. This TCR derives from an adult with an advanced solid tumor such as melanoma, head and neck, liver or kidney cancer. The sequencing used CD4+ or CD8+ T cells sorted from blood, collected in a trial of the OX40 agonist ivuxolimab. The CDR3 sequence: CASSLKYPGETQYF. In nucleotides, the CDR3 is TGTGCCAGCAGCTTAAAATACCCTGGGGAGACCCAGTACTTC.